The clone carrying this TCR beta chain was observed a handful of times. No antigen is known for it. The sample comes from a study of post-analysis software for immune sequencing data. In the study overall: Recorded subtypes: relapsing-remitting, secondary progressive, progressive-relapsing; some patients unannotated.

General study results and limits: Multiple sclerosis patients had significantly lower normalized Chao1 diversity than controls. The five TRBV segments detected at higher frequency in patients than in controls included TRBV5-6, TRBV5-1 and TRBV20-1.

The CDR3 consists of 15 residues. J gave up 3 bases and V 0 bases, and 2 bases lay outside the gene matches. Germline CDR1 is SGHTA and CDR2 is FQGNSA. Carried by the TCR beta cDNA libraries were unique molecular identifiers. TCRdb passed the PCR reads through MiXCR, listing each CDR3 protein once. Among about 160,000 distinct CDR3 sequences listed, approximately 35% were seen once. This receptor was identified in a girl aged 5-17 years with multiple sclerosis. V usage is TRBV7-2 and J usage is TRBJ2-1, with 7 nucleotides matching TRBD2. The sequencing used blood, collected after autologous hematopoietic stem cell transplantation. CDR3 region: CASSLAGTIYNEQFF. CDR3 sequence (DNA): TGTGCCAGCAGCTTAGCCGGGACTATCTACAATGAGCAGTTCTTC.